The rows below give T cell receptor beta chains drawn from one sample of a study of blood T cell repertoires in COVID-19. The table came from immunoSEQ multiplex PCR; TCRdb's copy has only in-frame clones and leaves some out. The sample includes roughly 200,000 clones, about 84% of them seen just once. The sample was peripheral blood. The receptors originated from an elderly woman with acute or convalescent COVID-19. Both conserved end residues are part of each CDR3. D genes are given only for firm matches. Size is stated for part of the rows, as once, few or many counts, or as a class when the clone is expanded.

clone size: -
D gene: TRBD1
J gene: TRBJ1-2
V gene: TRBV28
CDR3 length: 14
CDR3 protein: CASSLADRGYGYTF
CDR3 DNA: TGTGCCAGCAGTTTGGCCGACAGGGGCTATGGCTACACCTTC

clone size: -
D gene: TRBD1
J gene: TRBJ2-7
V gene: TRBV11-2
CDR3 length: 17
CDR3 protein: CASSLSRLRTGGYEQYF
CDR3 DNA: TGTGCCAGCAGCCTGAGCCGCCTCCGGACAGGGGGCTACGAGCAGTACTTC

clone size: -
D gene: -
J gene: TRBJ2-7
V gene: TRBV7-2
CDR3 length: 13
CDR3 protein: CASSPRGGYEQYF
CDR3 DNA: TGTGCCAGCAGCCCGCGGGGTGGCTACGAGCAGTACTTC

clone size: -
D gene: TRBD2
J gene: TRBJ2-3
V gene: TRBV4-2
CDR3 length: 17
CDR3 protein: CASSLTTSGASTDTQYF
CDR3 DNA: TGTGCCAGCAGCCTTACGACTAGCGGGGCTAGCACAGATACGCAGTATTTT

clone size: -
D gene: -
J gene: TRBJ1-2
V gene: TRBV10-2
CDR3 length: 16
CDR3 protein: CASSEFLGAFDYGYTF
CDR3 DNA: TGCGCCAGCAGTGAATTTTTGGGGGCATTTGACTATGGCTACACCTTC

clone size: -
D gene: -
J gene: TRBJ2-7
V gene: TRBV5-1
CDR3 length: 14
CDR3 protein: CASSFGFSSYEQYF
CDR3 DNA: TGCGCCAGCAGCTTTGGTTTTAGCTCCTACGAGCAGTACTTC

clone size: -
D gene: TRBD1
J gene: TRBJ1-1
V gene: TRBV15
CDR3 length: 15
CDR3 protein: CATSRDGTVNTEAFF
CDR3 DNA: TGTGCCACCAGCAGAGATGGGACAGTTAACACTGAAGCTTTCTTT

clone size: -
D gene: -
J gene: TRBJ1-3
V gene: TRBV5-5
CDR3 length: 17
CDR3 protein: CASSLTRTANSGNTIYF
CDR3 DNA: TGTGCCAGCAGTCTAACTAGGACTGCCAACTCTGGAAACACCATATATTTT

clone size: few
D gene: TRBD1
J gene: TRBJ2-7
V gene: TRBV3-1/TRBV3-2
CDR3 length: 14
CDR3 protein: CASSSVGGKYEQYF
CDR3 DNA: TGTGCCAGCAGCTCGGTAGGGGGCAAATACGAGCAGTACTTC

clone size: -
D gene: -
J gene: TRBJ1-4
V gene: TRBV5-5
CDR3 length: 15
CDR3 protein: CASSLGRREAEKLFF
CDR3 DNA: TGTGCCAGCAGCTTGGGGAGGAGAGAAGCTGAAAAACTGTTTTTT

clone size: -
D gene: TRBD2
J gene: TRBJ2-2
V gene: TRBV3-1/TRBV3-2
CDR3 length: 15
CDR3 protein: CASSHASGGARELFF
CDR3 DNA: TGTGCCAGCAGCCACGCTAGCGGGGGGGCCAGGGAGCTGTTTTTT

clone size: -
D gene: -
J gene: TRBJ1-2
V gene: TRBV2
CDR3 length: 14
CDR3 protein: CASSEAQGYYGYTF
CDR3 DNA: TGTGCCAGCAGTGAAGCGCAGGGGTACTATGGCTACACCTTC

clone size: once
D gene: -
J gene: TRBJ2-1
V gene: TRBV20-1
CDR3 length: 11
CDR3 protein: CSARDSRLQFF
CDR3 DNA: TGCAGTGCTAGAGATTCAAGACTTCAGTTCTTC

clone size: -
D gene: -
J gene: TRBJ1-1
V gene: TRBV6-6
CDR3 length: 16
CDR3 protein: CASSTDILFMNTEAFF
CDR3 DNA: TGTGCCAGCAGTACCGACATTTTATTCATGAACACTGAAGCTTTCTTT

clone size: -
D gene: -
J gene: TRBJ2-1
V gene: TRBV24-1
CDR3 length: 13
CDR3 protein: CATSRTGGGEQFF
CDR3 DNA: TGTGCCACCAGCCGGACTGGTGGAGGTGAGCAGTTCTTC

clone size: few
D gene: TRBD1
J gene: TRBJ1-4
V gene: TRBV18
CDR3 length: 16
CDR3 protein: CASSPARDRGNEKLFF
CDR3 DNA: TGTGCCAGCTCACCAGCGAGGGACAGGGGGAATGAAAAACTGTTTTTT

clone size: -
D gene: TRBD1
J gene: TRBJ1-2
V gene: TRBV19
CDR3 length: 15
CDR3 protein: CASSVTGTGDDGYTF
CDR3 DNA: TGTGCCAGTAGTGTCACCGGGACAGGGGATGATGGCTACACCTTC

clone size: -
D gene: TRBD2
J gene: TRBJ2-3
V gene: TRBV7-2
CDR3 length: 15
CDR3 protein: CASSPKPGTSGSGYF
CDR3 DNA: TGTGCCAGCAGCCCAAAACCCGGGACTAGCGGCTCCGGGTATTTT

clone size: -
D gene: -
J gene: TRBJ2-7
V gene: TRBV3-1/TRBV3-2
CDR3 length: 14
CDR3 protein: CASSQAVVPYEQYF
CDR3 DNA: TGTGCCAGCAGCCAAGCCGTTGTTCCTTACGAGCAGTACTTC

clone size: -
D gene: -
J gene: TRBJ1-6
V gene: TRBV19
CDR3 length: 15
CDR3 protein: CASSIEPGTSSPLHF
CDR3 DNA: TGTGCCAGTAGTATAGAGCCAGGGACAAGTTCACCCCTCCACTTT

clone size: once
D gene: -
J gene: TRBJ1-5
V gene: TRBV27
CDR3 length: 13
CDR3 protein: CASSLSSRGSQHF
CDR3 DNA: TGTGCCAGCAGTTTATCCTCCCGGGGAAGCCAGCATTTT

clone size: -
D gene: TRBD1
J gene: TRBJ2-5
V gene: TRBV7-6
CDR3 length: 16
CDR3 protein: CASSLAGQGRQETQYF
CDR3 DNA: TGTGCCAGCAGCTTAGCCGGACAGGGACGGCAAGAGACCCAGTACTTC

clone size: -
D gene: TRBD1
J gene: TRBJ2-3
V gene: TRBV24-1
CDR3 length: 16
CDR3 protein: CATSDGDRIGTDTQYF
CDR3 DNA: TGTGCCACCAGTGATGGGGACAGGATTGGTACAGATACGCAGTATTTT

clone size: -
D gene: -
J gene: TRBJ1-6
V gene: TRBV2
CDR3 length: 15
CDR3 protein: CASSDSGGYNSPLHF
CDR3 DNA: TGTGCCAGCAGTGACTCCGGGGGCTATAATTCACCCCTCCACTTT

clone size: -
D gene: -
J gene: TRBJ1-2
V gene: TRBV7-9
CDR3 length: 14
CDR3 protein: CASSLETGNYGYTF
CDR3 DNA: TGTGCCAGCAGCTTAGAGACAGGAAACTATGGCTACACCTTC

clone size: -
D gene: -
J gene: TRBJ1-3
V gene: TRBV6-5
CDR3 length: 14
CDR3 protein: CASVGTVPGNTIYF
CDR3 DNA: TGTGCCAGCGTTGGCACCGTACCTGGAAACACCATATATTTT

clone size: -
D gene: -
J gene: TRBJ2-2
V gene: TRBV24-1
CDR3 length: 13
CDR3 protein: CATSRAGTGELFF
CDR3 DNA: TGTGCCACCTCCAGGGCTGGCACCGGGGAGCTGTTTTTT

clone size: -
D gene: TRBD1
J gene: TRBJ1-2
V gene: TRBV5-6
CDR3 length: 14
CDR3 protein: CASSLGQGARGYTF
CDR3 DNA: TGTGCCAGCAGCTTGGGGCAGGGGGCGCGTGGCTACACCTTC

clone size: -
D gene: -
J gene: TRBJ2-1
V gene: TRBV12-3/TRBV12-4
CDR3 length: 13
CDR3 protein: CASRPPEAEKEFF
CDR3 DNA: TGTGCCAGCAGACCCCCGGAAGCGGAAAAGGAGTTCTTC

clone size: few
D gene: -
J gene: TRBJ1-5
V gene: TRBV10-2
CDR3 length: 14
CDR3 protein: CASSPAGSNQPQHF
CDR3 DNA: TGCGCCAGCAGCCCCGCGGGTAGCAATCAGCCCCAGCATTTT

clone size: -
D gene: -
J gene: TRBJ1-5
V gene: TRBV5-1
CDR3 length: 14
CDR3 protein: CASSLDSSNQPQHF
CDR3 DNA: TGCGCCAGCAGCTTGGACAGTAGCAATCAGCCCCAGCATTTT

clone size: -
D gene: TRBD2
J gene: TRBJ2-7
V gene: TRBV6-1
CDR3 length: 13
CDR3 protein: CASSETSVGEQYF
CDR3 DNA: TGTGCCAGCAGTGAAACTAGCGTCGGGGAGCAGTACTTC

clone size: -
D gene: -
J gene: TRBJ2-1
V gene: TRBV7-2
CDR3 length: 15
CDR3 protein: CASSLDGSSYNEQFF
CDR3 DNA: TGTGCCAGCAGTCTCGACGGGTCCTCCTACAATGAGCAGTTCTTC

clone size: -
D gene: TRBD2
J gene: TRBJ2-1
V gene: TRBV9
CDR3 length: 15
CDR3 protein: CASSLTSEGYNEQFF
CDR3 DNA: TGTGCCAGCAGCTTGACTAGCGAGGGTTACAATGAGCAGTTCTTC